The T cell receptor beta chain under discussion was sequenced for a study of blood T cells in healthy people across ages. Primed by a sample-barcoded 5' primer and a J-beta primer mix, a second PCR proceeded for roughly 6 to 12 cycles. TCRdb re-called the 5' RACE reads with MiXCR, one entry per CDR3 protein. The repertoire includes hundreds of thousands of distinct CDR3 sequences, roughly 50% of them detected once, and roughly 20% sits in the top ten. This clonotype occurred many times. The CDR3 runs to 16 residues. Germline V gene lookup returns CDR1 LGHNA and CDR2 YNFKEQ. Trimming stripped 0 bases from V and 3 bases from J, with 15 bases between.

Sequenced: blood. The clonotype was recovered from a man aged 25-45 years in good health. V gene TRBV4-2 combines with J gene TRBJ2-7, with a possible D match to TRBD2 (7 bases). The CDR3: CASSQDLGGALYEQYF. The CDR3 DNA reads TGTGCCAGCAGCCAAGATCTTGGGGGGGCCCTCTACGAGCAGTACTTC.